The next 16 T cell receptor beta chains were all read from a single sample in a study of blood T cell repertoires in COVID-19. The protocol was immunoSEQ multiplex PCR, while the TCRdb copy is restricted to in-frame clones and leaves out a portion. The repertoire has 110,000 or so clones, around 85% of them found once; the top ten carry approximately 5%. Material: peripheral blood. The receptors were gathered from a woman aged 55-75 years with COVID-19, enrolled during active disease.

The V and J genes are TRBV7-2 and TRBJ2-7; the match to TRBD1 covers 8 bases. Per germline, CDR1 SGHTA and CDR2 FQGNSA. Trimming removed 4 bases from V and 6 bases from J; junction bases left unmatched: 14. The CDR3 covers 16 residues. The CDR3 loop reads CASSSTGGHPRFEQYF. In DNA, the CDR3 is TGTGCCAGCAGCTCTACAGGGGGGCACCCTCGCTTCGAGCAGTACTTC.

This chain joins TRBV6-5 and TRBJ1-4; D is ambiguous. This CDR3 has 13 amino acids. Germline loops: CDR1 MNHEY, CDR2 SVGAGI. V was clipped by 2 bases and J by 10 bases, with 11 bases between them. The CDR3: CASSYEAYGKLFF. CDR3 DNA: TGTGCCAGCAGTTACGAGGCATATGGAAAACTGTTTTTT.

CDR3 sequence: CASKTGGQPQHF. The CDR3, as DNA: TGTGCCAGCAAAACAGGGGGGCAGCCCCAGCATTTT. The chain joins TRBV28 to TRBJ1-5, with TRBD1 matching 8 bases. Looked up from germline, CDR1 is MDHEN and CDR2 is SYDVKM. V was clipped by 7 bases and J by 7 bases; unmatched bases: 3. The CDR3 has 12 amino acids.

The CDR3 region has the DNA TGTGCCAGCGGAGGGGATGAAGATACGCAGTATTTT. It translates to CASGGDEDTQYF. J is TRBJ2-3 and V is TRBV5-4, with D perhaps TRBD2 (6 bases). The germline V gene has CDR1 SGHNT and CDR2 YYREEE (reference sequence). The CDR3 consists of 12 residues. The V gene lost 7 bases and the J gene lost 5 bases, with 11 bases spanning the gap. Full variable domain (missing parts from reference TRBV5-4 and TRBJ2-3): ETGVTQSPTHLIKTRGQQVTLRCSSQSGHNTVSWYQQALGQGPQFIFQYYREEENGRGNFPPRFSGLQFPNYSSELNVNALELDDSALYLCASGGDEDTQYFGPGTRLTVL.

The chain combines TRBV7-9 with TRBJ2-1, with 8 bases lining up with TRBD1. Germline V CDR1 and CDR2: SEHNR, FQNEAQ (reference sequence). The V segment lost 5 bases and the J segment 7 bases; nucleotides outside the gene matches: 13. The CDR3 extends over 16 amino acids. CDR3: CASSPPGGDPLNEQFF. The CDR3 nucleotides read TGTGCCAGCAGCCCACCAGGGGGCGATCCCCTTAATGAGCAGTTCTTC.

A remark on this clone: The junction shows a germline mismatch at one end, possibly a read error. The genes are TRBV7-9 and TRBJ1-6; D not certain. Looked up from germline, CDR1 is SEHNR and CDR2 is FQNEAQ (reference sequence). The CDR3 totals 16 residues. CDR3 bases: TGTGCCAGCAGCGCGAGTACAGTAATTAATAAATCACCCCTCCACTTT. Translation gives CASSASTVINKSPLHF.

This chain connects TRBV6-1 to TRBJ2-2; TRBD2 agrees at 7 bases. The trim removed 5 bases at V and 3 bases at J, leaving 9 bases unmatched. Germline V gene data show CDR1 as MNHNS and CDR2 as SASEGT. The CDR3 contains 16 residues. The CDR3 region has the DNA TGTGCCAGCAGTCAAGGGAGGGGCTCAGACACCGGGGAGCTGTTTTTT. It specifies CASSQGRGSDTGELFF.

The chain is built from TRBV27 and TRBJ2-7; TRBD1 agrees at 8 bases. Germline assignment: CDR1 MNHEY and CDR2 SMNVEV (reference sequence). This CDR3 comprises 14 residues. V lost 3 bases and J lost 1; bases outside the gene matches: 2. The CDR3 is CASSLDRASYEQYF. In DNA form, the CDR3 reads TGTGCCAGCAGTTTGGACAGGGCATCCTACGAGCAGTACTTC.

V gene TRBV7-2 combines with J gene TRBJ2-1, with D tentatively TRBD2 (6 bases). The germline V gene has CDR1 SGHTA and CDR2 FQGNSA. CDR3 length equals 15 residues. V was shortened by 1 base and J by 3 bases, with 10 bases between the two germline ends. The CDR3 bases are TGTGCCAGCAGCTTAGGAGTAGCGGTCTACAATGAGCAGTTCTTC. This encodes CASSLGVAVYNEQFF. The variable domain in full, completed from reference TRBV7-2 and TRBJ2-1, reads GAGVSQSPSNKVTEKGKDVELRCDPISGHTALYWYRQSLGQGLEFLIYFQGNSAPDKSGLPSDRFSAERTGGSVSTLTIQRTQQEDSAVYLCASSLGVAVYNEQFFGPGTRLTVL.

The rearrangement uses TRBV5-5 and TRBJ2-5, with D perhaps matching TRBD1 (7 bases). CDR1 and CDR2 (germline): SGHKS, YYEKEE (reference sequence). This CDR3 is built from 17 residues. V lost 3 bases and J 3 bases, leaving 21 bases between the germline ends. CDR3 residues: CASSSQALQGRKETQYF. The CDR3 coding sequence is TGTGCCAGCAGCTCACAGGCCCTACAGGGGAGGAAAGAGACCCAGTACTTC. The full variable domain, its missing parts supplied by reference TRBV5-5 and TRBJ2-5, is DAGVTQSPTHLIKTRGQQVTLRCSPISGHKSVSWYQQVLGQGPQFIFQYYEKEERGRGNFPDRFSARQFPNYSSELNVNALLLGDSALYLCASSSQALQGRKETQYFGPGTRLLVL.

As DNA, the CDR3 is TGTGCCAGCAGTTATACCTCCGGGACACTTTATGGCTACACCTTC. Its translation: CASSYTSGTLYGYTF. This chain joins TRBV6-2 or TRBV6-3 and TRBJ1-2; perhaps TRBD1 as D (6 bases). The CDR3 totals 15 residues. Trimming cost V 3 bases and J 5 bases, with 16 bases left between them. Germline loops: CDR1 MNHEY, CDR2 SVGEGT.

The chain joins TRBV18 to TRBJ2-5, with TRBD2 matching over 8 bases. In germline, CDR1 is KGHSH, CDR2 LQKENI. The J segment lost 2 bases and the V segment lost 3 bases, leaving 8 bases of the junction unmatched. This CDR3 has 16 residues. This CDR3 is CASSPRGGPRQETQYF. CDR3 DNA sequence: TGTGCCAGCTCACCCCGGGGGGGACCAAGACAAGAGACCCAGTACTTC.

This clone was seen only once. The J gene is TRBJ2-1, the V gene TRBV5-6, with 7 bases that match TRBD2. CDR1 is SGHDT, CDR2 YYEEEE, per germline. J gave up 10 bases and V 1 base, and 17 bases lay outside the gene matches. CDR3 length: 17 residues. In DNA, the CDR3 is TGTGCCAGCAGCTTGAATTTCATTTGGCGGGCCGGGGGGGAGCAGTTCTTC. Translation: CASSLNFIWRAGGEQFF.

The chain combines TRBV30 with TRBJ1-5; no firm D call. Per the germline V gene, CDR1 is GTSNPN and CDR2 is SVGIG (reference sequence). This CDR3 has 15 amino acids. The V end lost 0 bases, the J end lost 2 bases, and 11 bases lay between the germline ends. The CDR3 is CAWSVGPRGNQPQHF. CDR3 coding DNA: TGTGCCTGGAGTGTAGGCCCCCGGGGCAATCAGCCCCAGCATTTT.

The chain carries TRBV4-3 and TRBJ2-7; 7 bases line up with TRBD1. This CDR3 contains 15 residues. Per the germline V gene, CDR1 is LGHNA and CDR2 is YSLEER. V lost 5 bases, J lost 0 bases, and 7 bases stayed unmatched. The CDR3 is CASSSTGQYSYEQYF. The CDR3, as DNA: TGCGCCAGCAGCTCGACGGGACAGTACTCCTACGAGCAGTACTTC.

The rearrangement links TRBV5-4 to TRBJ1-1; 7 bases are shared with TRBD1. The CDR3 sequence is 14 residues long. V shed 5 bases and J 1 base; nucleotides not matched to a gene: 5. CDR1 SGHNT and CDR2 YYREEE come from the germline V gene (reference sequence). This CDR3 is CASRSGTANTEAFF. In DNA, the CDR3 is TGTGCCAGCAGATCCGGGACAGCGAACACTGAAGCTTTCTTT. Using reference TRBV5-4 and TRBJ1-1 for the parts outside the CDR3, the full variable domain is ETGVTQSPTHLIKTRGQQVTLRCSSQSGHNTVSWYQQALGQGPQFIFQYYREEENGRGNFPPRFSGLQFPNYSSELNVNALELDDSALYLCASRSGTANTEAFFGQGTRLTVV.